One and the same sample provided the 22 T cell receptor beta chains below, sequenced in a study of T cells after yellow fever vaccination. MiXCR was run by TCRdb on the 5' RACE reads, yielding one entry per CDR3 protein. The repertoire holds about 630,000 distinct CDR3 sequences, with 12% as singletons. Sequenced material: PBMCs, taken on the day of the yellow fever booster vaccination. All receptors come from a man aged 30-40 years who received the YFV17D yellow fever vaccine.

The chain combines TRBV25-1 with TRBJ2-7; D not resolved. This CDR3 is built from 13 residues. The ends were cut back, 6 bases at V and 3 bases at J, with 12 bases in the middle. The germline CDR1 and CDR2 sequences are MGHDK and SYGVNS. The CDR3 bases are TGTGCCAGCAGCGCCTCAGGTCTCTACGAGCAGTACTTC. Protein: CASSASGLYEQYF.

The chain couples TRBV20-1 to TRBJ1-1, with D possibly being TRBD1 (6 bases). Germline loops: CDR1 DFQATT, CDR2 SNEGSKA (reference sequence). Between the trimmed V and J ends, which lost 7 bases and 7 bases, there was a span of 16 bases. This CDR3 spans 12 amino acids. CDR3 DNA sequence: TGCAGTGTCGTTATAGGGGGGGGTGAAGCTTTCTTT. This encodes CSVVIGGGEAFF.

This clonotype has at least ten counts. J is TRBJ2-7 and V is TRBV5-1; 14 nucleotides align to TRBD2. Germline V gene lookup returns CDR1 SGHRS and CDR2 YFSETQ. Trimming at V came to 2 bases and at J to 5 bases, leaving 27 bases not matched to a gene. The CDR3 extends over 23 amino acids. In nucleotides, the CDR3 is TGCGCCAGCAGCTTCCCCGGGACTAGCGGGAGTAGTCGGTCGAATCCGGCAACCCACGAGCAGTACTTC. Amino acid sequence: CASSFPGTSGSSRSNPATHEQYF.

J is TRBJ2-1 and V is TRBV6-5, with TRBD1 matching over 8 bases. With V trimmed by 0 bases and J by 2 bases, 3 bases remained unmatched. Germline V gene sequence: CDR1 MNHEY, CDR2 SVGAGI. The CDR3 is 16 amino acids. The CDR3 loop reads CASSYSSGGTYNEQFF. For the CDR3, the DNA is TGTGCCAGCAGTTACTCTTCAGGGGGCACCTACAATGAGCAGTTCTTC.

CDR3: CAIRPGQMNTEAFF. The CDR3 region has the DNA TGTGCCATCAGGCCGGGACAGATGAACACTGAAGCTTTCTTT. The V call is TRBV10-3, the J call TRBJ1-1; 7 nucleotides line up with TRBD1. Germline CDR1 reads ENHRY; CDR2 reads SYGVKD. The CDR3 loop spans 14 amino acids. V lost 6 bases to trimming and J lost 0 bases; unmatched junction nucleotides: 4.

The chain couples TRBV28 to TRBJ1-4; a possible D gene is TRBD1 (6 bases). This CDR3 region has 15 residues. Germline V gene lookup returns CDR1 MDHEN and CDR2 SYDVKM. V lost 9 bases to trimming and J lost 3 bases, with 17 bases between them. CDR3 bases: TGTGCCAGTAAGAGTTCAGGGGCGGCTAATGAAAAACTGTTTTTT. Amino acids: CASKSSGAANEKLFF.

This clonotype has at least ten counts. CDR3 sequence: CASSLDDFAKNIQYF. The CDR3 nucleotides are TGCGCCAGCAGCTTGGACGACTTTGCCAAAAACATTCAGTACTTC. This sequence joins TRBV5-1 and TRBJ2-4; D remains ambiguous. The germline CDR1 and CDR2 sequences are SGHRS and YFSETQ. Trimming cost V 0 bases and J 1 base, with 8 bases left between them. The CDR3 runs 15 residues.

This clonotype was found a few times. J is TRBJ2-3 and V is TRBV6-1; D gene ambiguous. The CDR3 totals 12 residues. The germline CDR1 and CDR2 sequences are MNHNS and SASEGT. Trimming took 3 bases from V and 2 from J, leaving 3 bases between them. The CDR3 DNA follows: TGTGCCAGCAGTGACCCCACAGATACGCAGTATTTT. Its translation: CASSDPTDTQYF.

This clonotype was seen more than once but under ten times. V and J are TRBV14 and TRBJ2-3; 8 bases agree with TRBD2. CDR1 is SGHDN and CDR2 is FVKESK in the germline V gene. V shed 1 base, J shed 6 bases, and the junction held 6 bases outside the gene matches. The CDR3 covers 15 residues. CDR3 sequence (DNA): TGTGCCAGCAGCCAAGTCGGACTAGCAGGGGATACGCAGTATTTT. It encodes CASSQVGLAGDTQYF. Filled out from reference TRBV14 and TRBJ2-3, the complete variable domain reads EAGVTQFPSHSVIEKGQTVTLRCDPISGHDNLYWYRRVMGKEIKFLLHFVKESKQDESGMPNNRFLAERTGGTYSTLKVQPAELEDSGVYFCASSQVGLAGDTQYFGPGTRLTVL.

This clonotype was observed a handful of times. The chain joins TRBV20-1 to TRBJ2-1; 10 nucleotides line up with TRBD2. The CDR3 is made up of 17 amino acids. Germline V lookup: CDR1 DFQATT, CDR2 SNEGSKA (reference sequence). The V and J ends lost 6 bases and 1 base, in that order; junction bases with no gene match: 12. This chain's CDR3 is CSALPASGRSSYNEQFF. The CDR3, as DNA: TGCAGTGCCCTCCCGGCTAGCGGGAGATCATCCTACAATGAGCAGTTCTTC.

The CDR3 protein is CASSREKTQYF. The DNA for the CDR3 is TGTGCCAGCAGCAGAGAGAAGACCCAGTACTTC. J is TRBJ2-5 and V is TRBV7-9; D gene ambiguous. This CDR3 comprises 11 residues. Trimming pared 5 bases from V and 6 bases from J, leaving 7 bases between. Germline CDR1 and CDR2: SEHNR and FQNEAQ (reference sequence). The full variable domain, in which reference TRBV7-9 and TRBJ2-5 provide the parts outside the CDR3, is DTGVSQNPRHKITKRGQNVTFRCDPISEHNRLYWYRQTLGQGPEFLTYFQNEAQLEKSRLLSDRFSAERPKGSFSTLEIQRTEQGDSAMYLCASSREKTQYFGPGTRLLVL.

V is TRBV20-1 and J is TRBJ2-3, with TRBD2 matching 8 bases. Germline V gene lookup returns CDR1 DFQATT and CDR2 SNEGSKA (reference sequence). This CDR3 is 15 amino acids long. CDR3 amino acids: CSPREGTTSTDTQYF. In nucleotides, the CDR3 is TGCAGCCCCCGGGAGGGCACTACTAGCACAGATACGCAGTATTTT.

The CDR3 region is CASSLGHNEQYF. The CDR3 nucleotides read TGTGCCAGCAGTCTCGGACACAACGAGCAGTACTTC. The rearrangement uses TRBV28 and TRBJ2-7, with D maybe TRBD1 (5 bases). This CDR3 spans 12 amino acids. Trimming took off 5 bases at V and 5 bases at J, with 10 bases between the two ends. Germline values: CDR1 MDHEN, CDR2 SYDVKM. The whole variable domain, remainder taken from reference TRBV28 and TRBJ2-7, is DVKVTQSSRYLVKRTGEKVFLECVQDMDHENMFWYRQDPGLGLRLIYFSYDVKMKEKGDIPEGYSVSREKKERFSLILESASTNQTSMYLCASSLGHNEQYFGPGTRLTVT.

This chain uses TRBV5-1 with TRBJ1-1, with 9 bases matching TRBD1. Losses at the gene ends were 5 bases for V and 6 bases for J; bases not matched to a gene: 17. Germline lookup yields CDR1 SGHRS and CDR2 YFSETQ. The CDR3 extends over 17 amino acids. Here the CDR3 DNA reads TGCGCCAGCAGGCCCGGGACAGGGCGATCTCGTGTCCCTGAAGCTTTCTTT. Translating gives CASRPGTGRSRVPEAFF.

This chain links TRBV27 with TRBJ2-6; D is unclear. The CDR3 length is 15 residues. Trimming left V 3 bases short and J 0 bases short, with 6 bases between. Germline lookup yields CDR1 MNHEY and CDR2 SMNVEV (reference sequence). CDR3 in DNA: TGTGCCAGCAGTTTCTTAAGCTCTGGGGCCAACGTCCTGACTTTC. Translating it yields CASSFLSSGANVLTF.

This clonotype was counted only a few times. The V gene is TRBV15, the J gene TRBJ2-2; the D is unclear. V lost 3 bases and J lost 1, with 6 bases in between. CDR3 length: 14 amino acids. CDR1 LNHNV and CDR2 YYDKDF come from the germline V gene (reference sequence). The CDR3 loop is CATSRTRNTGELFF. CDR3 DNA sequence: TGTGCCACCAGCAGGACCAGGAACACCGGGGAGCTGTTTTTT.

This clonotype was seen a single time. The chain employs TRBV4-2 and TRBJ2-3, with TRBD2 identical over 11 bases. The J segment lost 5 bases and the V segment lost 4 bases, leaving 8 bases of the junction unmatched. In germline, CDR1 is LGHNA, CDR2 YNFKEQ. This CDR3 contains 16 residues. CDR3 protein: CASSPQTGLAGDTQYF. CDR3 sequence (DNA): TGTGCCAGCAGCCCCCAGACTGGACTAGCGGGAGATACGCAGTATTTT.

This sequence joins TRBV20-1 and TRBJ2-5; 9 bases are shared with TRBD2. CDR3 size: 16 residues. Germline CDR1 is DFQATT and CDR2 is SNEGSKA (reference sequence). Trimming at V came to 1 base and at J to 1 base, leaving 7 bases not matched to a gene. CDR3 protein: CSARGLAGTRQETQYF. The CDR3 DNA reads as TGCAGTGCTAGAGGGCTAGCGGGAACTCGCCAAGAGACCCAGTACTTC.

This clonotype was counted ten times or more. The rearrangement uses TRBV12-3 or TRBV12-4 and TRBJ2-3, with a tentative D call TRBD1 (6 bases). The CDR3 is 14 amino acids. V was trimmed by 4 bases and J by 1 base, leaving 9 bases between them. For the CDR3, the DNA is TGTGCCAGCAGTTCAGGGGCAGGCACAGATACGCAGTATTTT. Amino acids: CASSSGAGTDTQYF.

This clonotype was seen repeatedly, ten times or more. CDR3 nucleotide sequence: TGTGCCAGCAGTGGACGGACTAGCGGGACTTTAAACATTCAGTACTTC. This gives the protein CASSGRTSGTLNIQYF. This chain joins TRBV6-2 or TRBV6-3 and TRBJ2-4; 12 bases match TRBD2. The germline CDR1 and CDR2 sequences are MNHEY and SVGEGT. Trimming cost V 5 bases and J 6 bases; bases outside gene matches: 8. The CDR3 is made up of 16 amino acids.

The chain joins TRBV12-3 or TRBV12-4 to TRBJ2-3, with 13 bases that match TRBD2. The CDR3 contains 17 residues. V trimming: 5 bases; J trimming: 3 bases; junction bases outside the gene matches: 8. This CDR3 is CASSRLAGGVGTDTQYF. The CDR3 region has the DNA TGTGCCAGCAGTCGACTAGCGGGAGGCGTTGGTACAGATACGCAGTATTTT.

This clonotype was observed a few times. The chain employs TRBV7-9 and TRBJ2-4; D perhaps matches TRBD2 (6 bases). CDR3 length equals 17 residues. Trimming stripped 0 bases from V and 8 bases from J, with 20 bases between. The germline V gene has CDR1 SEHNR and CDR2 FQNEAQ (reference sequence). This CDR3 is CASSLAWGSGEAYIQYF. CDR3 in DNA: TGTGCCAGCAGCTTAGCGTGGGGTAGCGGAGAGGCCTACATTCAGTACTTC.